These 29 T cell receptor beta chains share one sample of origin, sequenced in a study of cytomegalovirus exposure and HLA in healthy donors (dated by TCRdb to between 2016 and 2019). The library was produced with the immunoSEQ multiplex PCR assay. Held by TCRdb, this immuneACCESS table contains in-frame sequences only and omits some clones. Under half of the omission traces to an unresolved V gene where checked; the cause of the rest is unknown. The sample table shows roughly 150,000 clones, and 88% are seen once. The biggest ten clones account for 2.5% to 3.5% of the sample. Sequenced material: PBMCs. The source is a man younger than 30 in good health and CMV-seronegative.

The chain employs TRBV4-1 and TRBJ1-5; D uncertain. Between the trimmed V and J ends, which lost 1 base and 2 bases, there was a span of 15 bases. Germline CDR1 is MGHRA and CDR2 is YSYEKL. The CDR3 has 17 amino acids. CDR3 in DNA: TGCGCCAGCAGCCAAGTCAGTGGGCTGCTGGGCAATCAGCCCCAGCATTTT. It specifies CASSQVSGLLGNQPQHF.

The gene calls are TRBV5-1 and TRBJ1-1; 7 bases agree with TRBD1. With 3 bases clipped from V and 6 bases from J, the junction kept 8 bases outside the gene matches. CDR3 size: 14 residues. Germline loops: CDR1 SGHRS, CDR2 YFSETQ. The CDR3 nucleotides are TGCGCCAGCAGCTCCGTGACAGGGATCGCTGAAGCTTTCTTT. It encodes CASSSVTGIAEAFF.

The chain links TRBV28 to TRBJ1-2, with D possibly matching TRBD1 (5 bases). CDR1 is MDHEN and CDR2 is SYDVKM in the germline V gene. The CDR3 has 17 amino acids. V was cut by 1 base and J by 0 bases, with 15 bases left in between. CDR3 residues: CASSLLAGGGANYGYTF. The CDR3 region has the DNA TGTGCCAGCAGTTTATTGGCCGGGGGGGGAGCTAACTATGGCTACACCTTC.

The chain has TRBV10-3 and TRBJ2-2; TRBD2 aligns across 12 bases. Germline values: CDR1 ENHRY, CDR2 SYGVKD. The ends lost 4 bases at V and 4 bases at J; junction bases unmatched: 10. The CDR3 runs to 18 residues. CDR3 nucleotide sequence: TGTGCCATCAGTGTCTTAGGCCTAGCGGGAGGGGGCACCGGGGAGCTGTTTTTT. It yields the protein CAISVLGLAGGGTGELFF.

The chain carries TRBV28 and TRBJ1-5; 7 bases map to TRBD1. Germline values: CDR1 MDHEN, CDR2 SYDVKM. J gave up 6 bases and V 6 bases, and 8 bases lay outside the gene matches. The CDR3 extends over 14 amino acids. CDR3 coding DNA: TGTGCCAGCAGCCAAAGGGGGCTAGGTCAGCCCCAGCATTTT. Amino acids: CASSQRGLGQPQHF.

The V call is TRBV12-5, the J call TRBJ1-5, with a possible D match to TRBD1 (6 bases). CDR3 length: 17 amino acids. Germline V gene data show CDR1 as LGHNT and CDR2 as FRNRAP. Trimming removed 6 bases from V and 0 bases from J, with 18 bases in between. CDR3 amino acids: CASGPLGQRNSNQPQHF. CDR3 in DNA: TGTGCTAGTGGCCCTTTAGGACAGCGAAATAGCAATCAGCCCCAGCATTTT.

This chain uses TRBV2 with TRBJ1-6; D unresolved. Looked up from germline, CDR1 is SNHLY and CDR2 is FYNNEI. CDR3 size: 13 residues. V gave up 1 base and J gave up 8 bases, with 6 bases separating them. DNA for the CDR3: TGTGCCAGCAGTGAAGTCCCAGATTCACCCCTCCACTTT. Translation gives CASSEVPDSPLHF.

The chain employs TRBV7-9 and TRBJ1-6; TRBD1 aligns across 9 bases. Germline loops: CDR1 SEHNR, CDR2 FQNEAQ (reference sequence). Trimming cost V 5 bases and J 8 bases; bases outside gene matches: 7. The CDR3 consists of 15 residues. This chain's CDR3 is CASSLGTGNHSPLHF. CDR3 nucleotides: TGTGCCAGCAGCCTCGGGACAGGGAACCATTCACCCCTCCACTTT.

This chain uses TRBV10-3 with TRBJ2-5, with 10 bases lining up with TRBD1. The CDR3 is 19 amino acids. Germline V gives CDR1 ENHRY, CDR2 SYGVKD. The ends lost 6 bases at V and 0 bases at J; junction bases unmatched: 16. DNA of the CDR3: TGTGCCATCAGAGATTCGGACAGGGGGAAGACAACTGACCAAGAGACCCAGTACTTC. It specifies CAIRDSDRGKTTDQETQYF.

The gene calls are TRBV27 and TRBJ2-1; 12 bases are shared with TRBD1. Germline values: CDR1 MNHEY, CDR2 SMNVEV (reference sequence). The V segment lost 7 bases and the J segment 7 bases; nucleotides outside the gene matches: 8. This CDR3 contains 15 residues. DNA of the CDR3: TGTGCCAGCAACCCGGGACAGGGGGCGGAAAATGAGCAGTTCTTC. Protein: CASNPGQGAENEQFF.

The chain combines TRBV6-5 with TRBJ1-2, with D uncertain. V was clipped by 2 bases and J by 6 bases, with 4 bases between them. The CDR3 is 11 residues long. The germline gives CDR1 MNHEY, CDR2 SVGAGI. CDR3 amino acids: CASSYPNGYTF. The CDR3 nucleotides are TGTGCCAGCAGTTACCCTAATGGCTACACCTTC.

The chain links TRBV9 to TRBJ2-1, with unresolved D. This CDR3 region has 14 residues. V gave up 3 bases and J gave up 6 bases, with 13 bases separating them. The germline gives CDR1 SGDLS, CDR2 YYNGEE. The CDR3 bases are TGTGCCAGCAGCGCCGCCGCTAGTCTCAATGAGCAGTTCTTC. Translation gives CASSAAASLNEQFF.

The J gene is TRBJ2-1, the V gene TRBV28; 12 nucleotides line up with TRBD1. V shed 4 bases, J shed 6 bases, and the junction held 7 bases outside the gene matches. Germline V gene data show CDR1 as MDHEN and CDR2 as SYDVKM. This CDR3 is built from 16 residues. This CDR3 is CASSSPRDRGLNEQFF. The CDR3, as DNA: TGTGCCAGCAGTTCCCCACGGGACAGGGGGCTCAATGAGCAGTTCTTC. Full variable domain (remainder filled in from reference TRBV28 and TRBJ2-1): DVKVTQSSRYLVKRTGEKVFLECVQDMDHENMFWYRQDPGLGLRLIYFSYDVKMKEKGDIPEGYSVSREKKERFSLILESASTNQTSMYLCASSSPRDRGLNEQFFGPGTRLTVL.

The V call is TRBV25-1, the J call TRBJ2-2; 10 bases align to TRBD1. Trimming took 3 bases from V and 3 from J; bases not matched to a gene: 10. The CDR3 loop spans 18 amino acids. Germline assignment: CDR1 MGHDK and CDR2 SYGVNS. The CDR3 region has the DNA TGTGCCAGCAGTGATATGTTCGGTGGGACAGGGGACACCGGGGAGCTGTTTTTT. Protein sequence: CASSDMFGGTGDTGELFF.

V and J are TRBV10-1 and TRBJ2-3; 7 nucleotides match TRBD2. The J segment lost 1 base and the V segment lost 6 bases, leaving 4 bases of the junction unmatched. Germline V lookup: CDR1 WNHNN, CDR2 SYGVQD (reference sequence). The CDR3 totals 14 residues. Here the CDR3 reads CASSGLDRTDTQYF. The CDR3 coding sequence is TGCGCCAGCAGCGGACTAGATCGCACAGATACGCAGTATTTT.

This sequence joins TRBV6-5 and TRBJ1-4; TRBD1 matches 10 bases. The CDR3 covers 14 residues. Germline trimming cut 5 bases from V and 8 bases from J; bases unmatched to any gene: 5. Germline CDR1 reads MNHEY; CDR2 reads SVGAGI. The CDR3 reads CASSDRGLEEKLFF. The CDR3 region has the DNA TGTGCCAGCAGTGACAGGGGGCTCGAGGAAAAACTGTTTTTT.

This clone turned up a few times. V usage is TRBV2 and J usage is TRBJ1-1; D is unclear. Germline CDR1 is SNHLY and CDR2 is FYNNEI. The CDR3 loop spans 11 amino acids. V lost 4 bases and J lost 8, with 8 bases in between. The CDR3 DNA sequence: TGTGCCAGCAGTGTAACGGGAGAAGCTTTCTTT. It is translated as CASSVTGEAFF.

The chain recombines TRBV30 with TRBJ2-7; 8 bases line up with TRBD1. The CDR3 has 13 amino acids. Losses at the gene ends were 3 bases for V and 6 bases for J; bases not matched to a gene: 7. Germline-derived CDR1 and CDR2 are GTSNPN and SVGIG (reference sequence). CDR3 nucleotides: TGTGCCTGGAGCATCGGGACAGGATCCGAGCAGTACGTC. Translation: CAWSIGTGSEQYV.

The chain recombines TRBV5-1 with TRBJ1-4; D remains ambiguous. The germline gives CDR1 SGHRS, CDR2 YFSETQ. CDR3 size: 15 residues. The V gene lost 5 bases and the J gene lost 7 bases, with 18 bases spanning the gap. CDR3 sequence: CASRNAEGSAEKLFF. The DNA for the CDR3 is TGCGCCAGCAGGAACGCGGAGGGCAGTGCTGAAAAACTGTTTTTT.

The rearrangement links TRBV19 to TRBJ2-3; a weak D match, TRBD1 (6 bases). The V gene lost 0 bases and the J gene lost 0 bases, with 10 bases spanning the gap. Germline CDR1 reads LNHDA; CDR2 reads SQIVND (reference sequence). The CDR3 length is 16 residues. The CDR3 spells CASSIDRGSSTDTQYF. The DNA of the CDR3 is TGTGCCAGTAGTATAGATAGGGGGTCTAGCACAGATACGCAGTATTTT.

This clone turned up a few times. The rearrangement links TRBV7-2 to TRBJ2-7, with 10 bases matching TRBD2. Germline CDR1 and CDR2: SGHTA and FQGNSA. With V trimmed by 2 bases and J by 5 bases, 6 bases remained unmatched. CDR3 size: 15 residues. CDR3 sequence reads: CASSLTAGGYDEQYF. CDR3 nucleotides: TGTGCCAGCAGCTTAACAGCGGGAGGGTATGACGAGCAGTACTTC.

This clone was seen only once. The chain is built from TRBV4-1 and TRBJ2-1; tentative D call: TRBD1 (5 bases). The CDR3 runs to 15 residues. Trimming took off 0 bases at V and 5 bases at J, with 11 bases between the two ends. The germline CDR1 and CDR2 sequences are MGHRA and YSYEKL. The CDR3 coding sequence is TGCGCCAGCAGCCAAGACCAGGGATGGGACAATGAGCAGTTCTTC. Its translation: CASSQDQGWDNEQFF.

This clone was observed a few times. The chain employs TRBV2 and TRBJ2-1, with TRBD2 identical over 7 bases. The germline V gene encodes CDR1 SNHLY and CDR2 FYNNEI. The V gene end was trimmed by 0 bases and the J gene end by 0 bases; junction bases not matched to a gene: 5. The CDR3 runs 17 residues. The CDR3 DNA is TGTGCCAGCAGTGAAGCGGGGGGGGGACCCTCCTACAATGAGCAGTTCTTC. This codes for CASSEAGGGPSYNEQFF.

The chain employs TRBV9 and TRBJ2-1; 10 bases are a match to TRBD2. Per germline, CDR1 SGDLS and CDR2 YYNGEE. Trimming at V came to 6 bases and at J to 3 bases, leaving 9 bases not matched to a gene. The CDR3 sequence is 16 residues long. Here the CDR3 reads CASTWGGTSDYNEQFF. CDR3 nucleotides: TGTGCCAGCACCTGGGGCGGGACTAGCGACTACAATGAGCAGTTCTTC.

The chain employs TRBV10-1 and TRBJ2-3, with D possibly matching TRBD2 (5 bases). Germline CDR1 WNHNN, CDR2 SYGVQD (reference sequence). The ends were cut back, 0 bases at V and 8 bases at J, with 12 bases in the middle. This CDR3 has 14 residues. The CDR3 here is CASSESASLGTQYF. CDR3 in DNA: TGCGCCAGCAGTGAGTCGGCTAGCCTGGGTACGCAGTATTTT.

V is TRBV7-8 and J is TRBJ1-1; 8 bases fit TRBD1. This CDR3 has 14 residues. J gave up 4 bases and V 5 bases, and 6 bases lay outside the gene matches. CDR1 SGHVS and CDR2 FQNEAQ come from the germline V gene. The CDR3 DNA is TGTGCCAGCAGCACAAGGACAGGGATCACTGAAGCTTTCTTT. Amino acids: CASSTRTGITEAFF.

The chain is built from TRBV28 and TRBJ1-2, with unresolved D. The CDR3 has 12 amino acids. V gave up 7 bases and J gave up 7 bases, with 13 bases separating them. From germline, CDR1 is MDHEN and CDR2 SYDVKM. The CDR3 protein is CASNSKVSGYTF. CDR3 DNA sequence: TGTGCCAGCAATTCAAAAGTCAGTGGCTACACCTTC.

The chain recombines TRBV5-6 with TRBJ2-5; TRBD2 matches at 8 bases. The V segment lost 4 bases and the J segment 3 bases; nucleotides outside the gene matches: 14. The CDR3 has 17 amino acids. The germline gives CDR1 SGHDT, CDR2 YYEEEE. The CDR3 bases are TGTGCCAGCAGCCTACAGGCTCTAAATAGCGGGGAAGAGACCCAGTACTTC. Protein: CASSLQALNSGEETQYF. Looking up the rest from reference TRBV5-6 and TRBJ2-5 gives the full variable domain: DAGVTQSPTHLIKTRGQQVTLRCSPKSGHDTVSWYQQALGQGPQFIFQYYEEEERQRGNFPDRFSGHQFPNYSSELNVNALLLGDSALYLCASSLQALNSGEETQYFGPGTRLLVL.

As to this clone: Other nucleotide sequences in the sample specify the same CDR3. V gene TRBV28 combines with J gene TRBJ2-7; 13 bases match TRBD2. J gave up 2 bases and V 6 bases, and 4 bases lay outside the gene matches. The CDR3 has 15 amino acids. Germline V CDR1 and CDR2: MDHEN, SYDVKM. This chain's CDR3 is CASSGLAGVAYEQYV. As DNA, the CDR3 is TGTGCCAGCAGCGGACTAGCGGGGGTCGCCTACGAGCAGTACGTC.